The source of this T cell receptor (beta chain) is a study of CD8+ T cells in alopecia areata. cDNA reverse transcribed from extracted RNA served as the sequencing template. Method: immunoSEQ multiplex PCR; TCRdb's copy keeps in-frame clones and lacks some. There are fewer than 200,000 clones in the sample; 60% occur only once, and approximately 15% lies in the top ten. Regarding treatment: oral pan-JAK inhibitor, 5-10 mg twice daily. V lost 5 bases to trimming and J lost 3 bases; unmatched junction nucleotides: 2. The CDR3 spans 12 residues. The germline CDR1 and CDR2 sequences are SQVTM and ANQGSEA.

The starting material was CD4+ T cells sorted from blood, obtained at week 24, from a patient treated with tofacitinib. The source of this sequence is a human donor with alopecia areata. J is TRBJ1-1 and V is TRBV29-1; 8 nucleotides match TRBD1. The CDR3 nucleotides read TGCAGCGTTCAGGGGGCGGACACTGAAGCTTTCTTT. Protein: CSVQGADTEAFF.